This T cell receptor (beta chain) derives from a study of T cells in Graves' hyperthyroidism and ophthalmopathy (dated by TCRdb to the late 2010s). In the study overall: To identify TCR V-J signatures that set the groups apart, the researchers used a discovery cohort of 90 to 100 patients, made up of fewer than 50 with Graves' ophthalmopathy and 57 with stable Graves' hyperthyroidism. After blood sampling, hyperthyroidism patients were treated with methimazole at a starting dose of 30 mg daily, and ophthalmopathy patients were treated with high-dose intravenous methylprednisolone. For training and testing, the roughly 93 patients in the discovery cohort were randomly divided in a 7:3 ratio. Prospective prediction of ophthalmopathy was tested in an independent validation cohort of approximately 19 hyperthyroidism patients and some 17 patients who later progressed to ophthalmopathy. TCR Vbeta CDR3 sequencing of fewer than 150 peripheral blood samples (over 40 ophthalmopathy, 75 to 85 hyperthyroidism and approximately 17 progressor patients) is reported in the paper. In six Graves' hyperthyroidism patients, the study also compared T-cell repertoires from thyroid tissue with T-cell repertoires from blood.

Stable Graves' hyperthyroidism was defined as no progression to ophthalmopathy during 18 months of follow-up. Hyperthyroidism patients were newly diagnosed, had a disease duration of under 2 months, and were aged 18 to 65 years. The study excluded patients with uncontrolled infections, other autoimmune diseases, pregnancy or lactation. Diagnoses were established on the basis of clinical symptoms, serum thyroxine and TRAb, thyroid ultrasound, and orbital computed tomography. Total RNA was extracted with Trizol reagent, and quality was checked on an Agilent 2100 Bioanalyzer. This clonotype was observed at least ten times. What antigen it recognizes has not been identified. Base quality data are lacking; no much larger clone is found one base away. Findings and caveats that apply to the study as a whole: No statistical method was used to fix the sample size in advance, and group allocation was not hidden from the investigators. Blood samples also contained most of the expanded thyroid clonotypes (frequency above 0.001), which suggests that blood repertoires may reflect thyroid immune responses. During validation, the model predicted progression to ophthalmopathy a median of about 5.9 months ahead of onset, with approximately 71% sensitivity and less than 85% specificity. A model built on a 13 V-J signature distinguished ophthalmopathy from stable hyperthyroidism, reaching approximately 89% sensitivity and around 81% specificity in cross-validation and 80%/75% in testing.

The TCR beta CDR3 regions were amplified from RNA transcripts. The TCR CDR3 was subjected to a first round of RT-PCR using the HTBI primer set and the Qiagen OneStep RT-PCR kit. A second multiplex PCR round built the libraries, followed by size selection and purification. Paired-end sequencing of the libraries was performed with 100 bp reads on an Illumina HiSeq2000. Turning to the authors' computational methods: SOAPnuke was used to process the raw data, with reads discarded if the reads contained adapters or uncalled bases, had a mean Phred below 15, or lacked an exact constant-primer or identifier match. COPE v1.2.5 was used to merge high-quality paired reads, and clonotypes were defined as unique nucleotide sequences. MiTCR v1.1 was used to align the clonotypes against IMGT TRBV, TRBD and TRBJ reference segments. Analysis was restricted to V-J combinations with a frequency above 0.0001, which covered over 98% of repertoires. A TCS score was defined as the ratio between F50 (clonal expansion) and ExV (chaos), using BLOSUM62-based TCRdist between CDR3 peptides within each V-J. Welch's t-statistics and random forest reduced some 510 V-J features to around 14, which were used in a naive Bayes classifier (R e1071). The similarity between thyroid and blood repertoires was quantified using the Morisita-Horn index. The public reads were run again by TCRdb, first through fastp at Q25 and then through MiXCR, and only productive beta chains were kept. Each record represents a unique CDR3 protein, reported with the most common genes and DNA among its rows. The V and J calls, along with clone size, are taken from TCRdb and not from the paper's own processing. The sample data list almost 600,000 distinct CDR3 sequences, and 46% of these were observed just once. The leading ten clones occupy about 8.3% of the sample.

The origin of this receptor is a woman between 18 and 29 years old with Graves' hyperthyroidism. Material: peripheral blood or thyroid tissue (not recorded which).

The CDR3 is CASSQDLIKSQETQYF. The sequence in DNA is TGCGCCAGCAGCCAAGATTTGATCAAGAGCCAAGAGACCCAGTACTTC. This receptor chain uses TRBV4-3 and TRBJ2-5, with the D gene uncertain. CDR1 and CDR2 were assigned from the germline V gene as LGHNA and YSLEER. V is pared back by 0 bases and J by 1 base, with 12 bases lying between the germline termini. Counted from cysteine to phenylalanine, this CDR3 has 16 amino acids. This entry keeps only the CDR3 DNA: 48 bases, framed from base 1.